Each of the 22 T cell receptor beta chains below was sequenced from the same sample in a study of tumor and adjacent non-tumor tissue in lung cancer. RNA was extracted from bulk tissue without any cell sorting. TCRbeta libraries were built with three rounds of nested PCR, modified from ARM-PCR. TCRdb redid the calling of the multiplex PCR reads with MiXCR, one entry per CDR3 protein. The table shows tens of thousands of distinct CDR3 sequences, with roughly 76% occurring only once. Sequenced input: lung tumor tissue. The receptor set was obtained from a woman between 50 and 59 years old with non-small cell lung cancer.

A note on this clonotype: The conserved phenylalanine or tryptophan normally closing the CDR3 is absent here, so this likely arose from a read error. The chain is built from TRBV6-1 and TRBJ2-3, with 9 bases lining up with TRBD2. Germline lookup yields CDR1 MNHNS and CDR2 SASEGT. The CDR3 consists of 15 residues. CDR3 loop: CASSVSSGSTDTQYI. CDR3 DNA sequence: TGTGCCAGCAGTGTTAGTAGCGGGAGTACAGATACCCAGTATATT.

With regard to this clonotype: Compared with germline, one end of the junction differs, possibly owing to a read error. This chain uses TRBV5-4 with TRBJ2-3; 10 nucleotides line up with TRBD1. This CDR3 is 16 amino acids long. The germline CDR1 and CDR2 sequences are SGHNT and YYREEE (reference sequence). The CDR3 DNA sequence: TGTACCAGCAGCTCTGGGACAGGGGTGTGCGCAGATACGCAGTATTTT. It specifies CTSSSGTGVCADTQYF.

Comment on this clonotype: A junction boundary mismatches the germline segment, possibly from a read error. The chain is built from TRBV12-3 or TRBV12-4 and TRBJ2-6, with D possibly matching TRBD1 (7 bases). The CDR3 totals 16 residues. In nucleotides, the CDR3 is TGTGCTAGCAGAACAGGGGACTCCACCGGGGCCAACGTCCTGACTTTC. Protein product: CASRTGDSTGANVLTF.

The CDR3 region is CACSPWVSGSYEQYF. In nucleotides, the CDR3 is TGTGCTTGCAGCCCTTGGGTTAGCGGTTCCTACGAGCAGTACTTC. The V and J genes are TRBV11-2 and TRBJ2-7, with a weak D call TRBD2 (6 bases). Germline V gene sequence: CDR1 SGHAT, CDR2 FQNNGV. The CDR3 length is 15 residues.

On this clonotype itself: One end of the junction varies from germline; a read error may be responsible. The genes are TRBV10-3 and TRBJ2-3; D is ambiguous. CDR1 is ENHRY and CDR2 is SYGVKD in the germline V gene. The length of the CDR3 is 15 residues. The CDR3: CATSKSSLSTDTQYF. The DNA for the CDR3 is TGTGCCACCAGTAAGTCGTCGCTCTCCACAGATACGCAGTATTTT.

About this clonotype itself: The junction does not match germline at one end; this may be a read error. In DNA, the CDR3 is TGTACCAGCAGTCCCCCTCATAGCACAGATACGCAGTATTTT. Translated: CTSSPPHSTDTQYF. The chain has TRBV28 and TRBJ2-3; the D is unclear. The germline CDR1 and CDR2 sequences are MDHEN and SYDVKM. CDR3 length: 14 residues. The variable domain in full, completed from reference TRBV28 and TRBJ2-3, reads DVKVTQSSRYLVKRTGEKVFLECVQDMDHENMFWYRQDPGLGLRLIYFSYDVKMKEKGDIPEGYSVSREKKERFSLILESASTNQTSMYLCTSSPPHSTDTQYFGPGTRLTVL.

On this clonotype itself: This CDR3 is missing its conserved last phenylalanine or tryptophan, likely due to a read error. The chain uses TRBV6-1 and TRBJ1-1, with a possible D match to TRBD1 (5 bases). The CDR3 sequence is 14 residues long. CDR1 and CDR2 from the germline V gene are MNHNS and SASEGT. The CDR3 reads CDSSFDRVPFEAFL. The CDR3 region has the DNA TGTGACAGCAGTTTTGACAGAGTTCCATTTGAAGCTTTCCTT.

Notes on this clonotype: At one boundary the junction diverges from the germline segment, which might be a read error. The V gene is TRBV4-2, the J gene TRBJ2-7; maybe TRBD2 (5 bases). From germline, CDR1 is LGHNA and CDR2 YNFKEQ. The CDR3 is 14 amino acids. CDR3 protein: CASSGDAGTHEQYF. CDR3 nucleotides: TGTGCCAGCAGCGGGGATGCGGGTACCCACGAGCAATACTTC.

About this clonotype itself: A read error may be the cause here, since a much bigger clone is one base away. J is TRBJ2-4 and V is TRBV30; 7 positions agree with TRBD2. The J call may be in error: the DNA end matches TRBJ2-1 better. In germline, CDR1 is GTSNPN, CDR2 SVGIG (reference sequence). There are 16 residues in the CDR3. CDR3 nucleotides: TGTGCCTGGATTCCAGTCGGGGGGATGGCCAAAAACATTCAGTTCTTC. It codes for CAWIPVGGMAKNIQFF.

The chain has TRBV20-1 and TRBJ2-7; D may match TRBD1 or TRBD2 (5 bases each). V gave up 1 base and J gave up 4 bases, with 14 bases separating them. The CDR3 runs to 14 residues. Germline-derived CDR1 and CDR2 are DFQATT and SNEGSKA (reference sequence). The CDR3 is CSARAGAGTYEQYF. The CDR3 DNA reads as TGCAGTGCTAGAGCCGGGGCAGGGACGTACGAGCAGTACTTC.

For this clonotype: The conserved closing phenylalanine or tryptophan is absent in this CDR3, likely reflecting a read error. This chain uses TRBV6-1 with TRBJ2-7; D is ambiguous. Germline lookup yields CDR1 MNHNS and CDR2 SASEGT. V lost 3 bases and J 5 bases, leaving 11 bases between the germline ends. This CDR3 spans 13 amino acids. CDR3 sequence (DNA): TGTGCCAGCAGTGAGTTAGAGAACCACGAGCAGTACCTC. Its translation: CASSELENHEQYL.

This clonotype appeared a single time. The conserved final phenylalanine or tryptophan is absent from the CDR3, which likely points to a read error. Because the CDR3's place on the DNA is in doubt, the DNA is left out and the CDR3 is given as listed by TCRdb. The chain couples TRBV4-1 to TRBJ2-3. Germline V gene lookup returns CDR1 MGHRA and CDR2 YSYEKL. The CDR3 totals 11 residues, both ends included. This CDR3 is CASSQRDTQYC.

In its sample, this clonotype was seen many times. V and J are TRBV10-3 and TRBJ2-7, with TRBD1 matching 9 bases. The germline V gene has CDR1 ENHRY and CDR2 SYGVKD. The CDR3 is made up of 14 amino acids. The V segment lost 6 bases and the J segment 2 bases; nucleotides outside the gene matches: 5. CDR3 protein: CAIRRDRDAYEQYF. DNA for the CDR3: TGTGCCATCAGGCGGGACAGGGACGCCTACGAGCAGTACTTC.

On this clonotype itself: Just one base apart from a much larger clone, this may be a read error. This chain joins TRBV28 and TRBJ2-3, with D uncertain. The CDR3 runs to 15 residues. Deletions cut 4 bases from V and 2 bases from J, with 13 bases between. Germline CDR1 MDHEN, CDR2 SYDVKM. CDR3 residues: CASSSWAEPTDTQYF. The CDR3 nucleotides read TGTGCCAGCAGTTCATGGGCGGAACCCACAGATACGCAGTATTTT.

A word on this clonotype: Given the absence of the conserved phenylalanine or tryptophan at the CDR3 end, a read error is likely. The limits of the CDR3 on the DNA are not certain, so only TCRdb's listed CDR3 is given. The chain carries TRBV20-1 and TRBJ1-1; TRBD1 is taken as the D call from the table, unchecked against the DNA. The CDR3 length is 15 residues, termini included. Germline V gene sequence: CDR1 DFQATT, CDR2 SNEGSKA (reference sequence). The CDR3 loop reads CSARPGGHWGTEAIL.

The rearrangement links TRBV20-1 to TRBJ1-1; perhaps TRBD1 as D (6 bases). V was clipped by 7 bases and J by 3 bases, with 21 bases between them. This CDR3 contains 15 residues. Per germline, CDR1 DFQATT and CDR2 SNEGSKA (reference sequence). The CDR3 DNA is TGCAGTGATAGGGGGTTAGAGGGGTCGCACACTGAAGCTTTCTTT. It yields the protein CSDRGLEGSHTEAFF.

Comment on this clonotype: The junction departs from the called germline gene at one end, perhaps through a read error. The chain is built from TRBV29-1 and TRBJ2-4; D gene uncertain. The CDR3 extends over 12 amino acids. Germline lookup yields CDR1 SQVTM and CDR2 ANQGSEA. The CDR3 here is CSVGTMQNIEYF. DNA of the CDR3: TGCAGCGTTGGAACTATGCAAAACATTGAGTACTTT. The complete variable domain, with remaining parts taken from reference TRBV29-1 and TRBJ2-4, reads SAVISQKPSRDICQRGTSLTIQCQVDSQVTMMFWYRQQPGQSLTLIATANQGSEATYESGFVIDKFPISRPNLTFSTLTVSNMSPEDSSIYLCSVGTMQNIEYFGAGTRLSVL.

A word on this clonotype: Mismatch with germline at one junction end may stem from a read error. The chain employs TRBV20-1 and TRBJ2-1; a weak D match, TRBD2 (6 bases). This CDR3 is 15 amino acids long. Germline V gene sequence: CDR1 DFQATT, CDR2 SNEGSKA (reference sequence). The CDR3 DNA follows: TGCAGTGCTAGTCCCAGGACTAACGGGAGCGATGAGCGGTTCTTC. Its translation is CSASPRTNGSDERFF.

To note about this clonotype: An end of the junction does not agree with germline; a read error may underlie this. The chain combines TRBV28 with TRBJ2-7; TRBD2 matches at 12 bases. The CDR3 has 18 amino acids. Germline V lookup: CDR1 MDHEN, CDR2 SYDVKM. CDR3 nucleotides: TGTGCTAGCAGTTTTTGGGGGCTAGCGGGAGGGCCATTGTGCGAGCACTACTTC. This sequence encodes CASSFWGLAGGPLCEHYF.

This chain uses TRBV5-1 with TRBJ2-7, with D maybe TRBD1 (6 bases). The CDR3 extends over 15 amino acids. In germline, CDR1 is SGHRS, CDR2 YFSETQ. CDR3 sequence: CSNSPDGDGTYEQYF. The CDR3, as DNA: TGCTCCAACAGCCCGGATGGGGACGGGACATACGAGCAGTACTTC.

A word on this clonotype: A much larger clone differs from this one at a single base, so this may be a read error. Here the CDR3 DNA reads TGCAGTGTTAGAGCTTCAGGGGGCTCCCCTTTACCCCTCCACTTT. Translation: CSVRASGGSPLPLHF. The chain carries TRBV20-1 and TRBJ1-6; TRBD1 aligns across 8 bases. Germline V CDR1 and CDR2: DFQATT, SNEGSKA (reference sequence). The CDR3 contains 15 residues.

In the case of this clonotype: Since the CDR3 does not end with the conserved phenylalanine or tryptophan, this likely comes from a read error. The rearrangement joins TRBV29-1 to TRBJ2-7; D perhaps matches TRBD2 (6 bases). Germline V gene data show CDR1 as SQVTM and CDR2 as ANQGSEA. The CDR3 loop spans 13 amino acids. The V end lost 6 bases, the J end lost 0 bases, and 12 bases lay between the germline ends. Written as DNA, the CDR3 is TGCAGCGTGCTGCGGGATAACTCCTACGAGCAGTACATC. It yields the protein CSVLRDNSYEQYI.